This T cell receptor beta chain was recorded in a study of T cell responses to AZD1222 COVID-19 vaccine. Points from the study as a whole: Reports indicate that nearly half of spike-specific TCRs are directed at unmutated variant regions. Repertoires in all cases were sampled only once the peak T cell response had passed.

Germline CDR1 is SGHRS and CDR2 is YFSETQ. V was cut by 0 bases and J by 2 bases, with 7 bases left in between. The CDR3 is 14 amino acids. Note on this clone: Its specificity is not known.

Only in-frame clones appear in the TCRdb table, and some are missing; sequencing was by immunoSEQ multiplex PCR. This table holds roughly 43,000 clones, over 75% found once. The sequenced sample was peripheral blood, obtained 28 days after the second dose of the MenACWY control vaccine. This rearrangement joins TRBV5-1 to TRBJ2-3, with D unresolved. The clonotype was recovered from an adult who received the MenACWY meningococcal vaccine as a control. The CDR3 sequence: CASSLELDTDTQYF. CDR3 nucleotide sequence: TGCGCCAGCAGCTTGGAGCTTGACACAGATACGCAGTATTTT.